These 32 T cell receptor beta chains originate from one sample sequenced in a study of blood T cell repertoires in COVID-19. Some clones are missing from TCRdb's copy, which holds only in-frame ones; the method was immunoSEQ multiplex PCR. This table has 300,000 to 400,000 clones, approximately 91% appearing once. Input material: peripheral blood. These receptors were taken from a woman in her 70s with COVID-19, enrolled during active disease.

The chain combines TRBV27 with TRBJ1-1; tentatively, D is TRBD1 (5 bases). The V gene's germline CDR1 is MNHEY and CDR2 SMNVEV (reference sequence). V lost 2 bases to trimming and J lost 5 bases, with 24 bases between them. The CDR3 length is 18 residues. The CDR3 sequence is CASSLQASGSPLDTEAFF. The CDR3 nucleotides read TGTGCCAGCAGTTTACAAGCCTCAGGGTCGCCTTTGGATACTGAAGCTTTCTTT.

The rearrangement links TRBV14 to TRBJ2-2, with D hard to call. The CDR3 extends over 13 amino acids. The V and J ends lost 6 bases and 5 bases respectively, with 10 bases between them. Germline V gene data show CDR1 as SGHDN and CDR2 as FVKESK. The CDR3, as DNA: TGTGCCAGCAGGGGCTTCCAAACCGGGGAGCTGTTTTTT. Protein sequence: CASRGFQTGELFF.

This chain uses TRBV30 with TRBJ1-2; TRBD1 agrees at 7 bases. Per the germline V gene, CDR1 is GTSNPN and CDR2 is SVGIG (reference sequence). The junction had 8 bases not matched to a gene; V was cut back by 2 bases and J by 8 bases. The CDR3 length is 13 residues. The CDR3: CAWSLGTARGYTF. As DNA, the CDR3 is TGTGCCTGGAGTCTAGGGACAGCGAGGGGCTACACCTTC.

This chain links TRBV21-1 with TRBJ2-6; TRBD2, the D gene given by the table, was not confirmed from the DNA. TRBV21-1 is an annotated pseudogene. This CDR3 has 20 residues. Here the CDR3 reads CASSKKGLKFPGSGANVLTF. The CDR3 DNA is TGTGCCAGCAGCAAAAAGGGACTAAAGTTTCCGGGGTCTGGGGCCAACGTCCTGACTTTC.

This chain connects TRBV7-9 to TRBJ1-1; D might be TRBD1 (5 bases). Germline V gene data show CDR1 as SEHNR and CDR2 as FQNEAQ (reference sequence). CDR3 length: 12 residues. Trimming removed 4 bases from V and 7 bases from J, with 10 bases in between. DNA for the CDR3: TGTGCCAGCAGCTGGGGGGTACTTGAAGCTTTCTTT. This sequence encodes CASSWGVLEAFF.

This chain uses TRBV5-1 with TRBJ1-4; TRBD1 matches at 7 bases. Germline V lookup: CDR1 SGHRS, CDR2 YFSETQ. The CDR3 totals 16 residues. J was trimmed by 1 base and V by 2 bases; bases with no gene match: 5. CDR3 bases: TGCGCCAGCAGCTTACAGGGGTTGGGAACTAATGAAAAACTGTTTTTT. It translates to CASSLQGLGTNEKLFF.

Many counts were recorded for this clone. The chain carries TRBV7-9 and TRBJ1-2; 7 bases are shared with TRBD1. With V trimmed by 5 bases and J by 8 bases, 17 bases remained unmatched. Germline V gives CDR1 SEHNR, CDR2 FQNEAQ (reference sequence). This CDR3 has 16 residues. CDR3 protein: CASSPGQEDRVDGYTF. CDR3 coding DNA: TGTGCCAGCAGCCCCGGGCAAGAAGACAGGGTCGACGGCTACACCTTC.

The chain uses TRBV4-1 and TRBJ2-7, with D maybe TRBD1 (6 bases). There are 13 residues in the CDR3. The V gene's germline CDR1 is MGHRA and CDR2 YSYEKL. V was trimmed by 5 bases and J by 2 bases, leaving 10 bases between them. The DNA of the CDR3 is TGCGCCAGCAGCTCGGACAGTACCTACGAGCAGTACTTC. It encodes CASSSDSTYEQYF.

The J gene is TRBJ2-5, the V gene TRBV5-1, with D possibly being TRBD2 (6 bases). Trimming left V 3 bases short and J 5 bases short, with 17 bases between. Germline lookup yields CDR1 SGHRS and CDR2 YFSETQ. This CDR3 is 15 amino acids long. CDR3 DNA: TGCGCCAGCAGCTCCCTGGGCGGGAATGGGGAGACCCAGTACTTC. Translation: CASSSLGGNGETQYF. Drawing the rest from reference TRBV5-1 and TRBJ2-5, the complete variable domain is KAGVTQTPRYLIKTRGQQVTLSCSPISGHRSVSWYQQTPGQGLQFLFEYFSETQRNKGNFPGRFSGRQFSNSRSEMNVSTLELGDSALYLCASSSLGGNGETQYFGPGTRLLVL.

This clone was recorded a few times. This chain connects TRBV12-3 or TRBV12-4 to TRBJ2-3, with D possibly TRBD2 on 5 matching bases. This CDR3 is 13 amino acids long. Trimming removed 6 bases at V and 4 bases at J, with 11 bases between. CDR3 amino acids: CASRSTAADTQYF. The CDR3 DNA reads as TGTGCCAGCAGATCCACAGCGGCAGATACGCAGTATTTT.

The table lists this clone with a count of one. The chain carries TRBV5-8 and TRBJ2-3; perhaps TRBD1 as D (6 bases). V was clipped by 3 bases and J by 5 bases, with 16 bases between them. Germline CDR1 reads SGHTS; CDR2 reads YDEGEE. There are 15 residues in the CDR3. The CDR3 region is CASSYPGQRRDTQYF. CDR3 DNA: TGTGCCAGCAGCTATCCCGGACAGCGAAGAGATACGCAGTATTTT.

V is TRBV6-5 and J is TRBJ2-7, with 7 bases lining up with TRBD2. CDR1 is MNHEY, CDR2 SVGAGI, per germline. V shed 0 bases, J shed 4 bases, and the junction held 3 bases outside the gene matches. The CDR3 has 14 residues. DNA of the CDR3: TGTGCCAGCAGTTACTCTGGGGGGGGGTACGAGCAGTACTTC. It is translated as CASSYSGGGYEQYF.

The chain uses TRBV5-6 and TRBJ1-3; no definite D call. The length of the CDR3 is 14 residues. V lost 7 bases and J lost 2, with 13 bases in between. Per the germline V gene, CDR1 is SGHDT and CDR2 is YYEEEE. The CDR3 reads CASRTGVAGNTIYF. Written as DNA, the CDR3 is TGTGCCAGCCGAACCGGGGTGGCTGGAAACACCATATATTTT.

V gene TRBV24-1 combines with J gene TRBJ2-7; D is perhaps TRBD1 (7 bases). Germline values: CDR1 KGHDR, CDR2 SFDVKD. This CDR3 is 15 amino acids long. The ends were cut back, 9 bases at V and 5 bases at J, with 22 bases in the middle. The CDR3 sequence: CATQPGDEGAHEQYF. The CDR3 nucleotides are TGTGCCACCCAGCCGGGGGATGAGGGGGCCCACGAGCAGTACTTC.

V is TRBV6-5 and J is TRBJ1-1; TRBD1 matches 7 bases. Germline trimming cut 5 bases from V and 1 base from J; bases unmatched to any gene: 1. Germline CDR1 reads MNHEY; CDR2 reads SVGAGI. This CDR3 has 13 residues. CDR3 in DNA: TGTGCCAGCAGTCACAGGGGGAACACTGAAGCTTTCTTT. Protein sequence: CASSHRGNTEAFF.

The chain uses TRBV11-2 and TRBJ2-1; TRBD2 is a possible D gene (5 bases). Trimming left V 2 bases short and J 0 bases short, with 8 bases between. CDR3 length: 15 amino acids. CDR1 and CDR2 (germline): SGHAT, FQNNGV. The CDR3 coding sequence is TGTGCCAGCAGCTTATTGGGGAGCTCCTACAATGAGCAGTTCTTC. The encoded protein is CASSLLGSSYNEQFF.

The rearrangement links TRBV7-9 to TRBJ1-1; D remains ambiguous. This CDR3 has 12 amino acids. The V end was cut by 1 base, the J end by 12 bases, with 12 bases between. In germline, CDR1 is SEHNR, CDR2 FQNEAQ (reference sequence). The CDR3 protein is CASSLGQEGPFF. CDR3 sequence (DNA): TGTGCCAGCAGCTTAGGCCAAGAGGGTCCTTTCTTT. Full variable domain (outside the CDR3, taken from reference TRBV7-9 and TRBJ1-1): DTGVSQNPRHKITKRGQNVTFRCDPISEHNRLYWYRQTLGQGPEFLTYFQNEAQLEKSRLLSDRFSAERPKGSFSTLEIQRTEQGDSAMYLCASSLGQEGPFFGQGTRLTVV.

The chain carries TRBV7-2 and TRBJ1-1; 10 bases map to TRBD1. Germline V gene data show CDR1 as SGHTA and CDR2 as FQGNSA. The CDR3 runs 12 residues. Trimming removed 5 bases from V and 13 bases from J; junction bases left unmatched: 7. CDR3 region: CASSPGQGVVFF. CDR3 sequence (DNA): TGTGCCAGCAGCCCCGGACAGGGGGTTGTTTTCTTT.

The CDR3 is CASSTAAQSYEQYF. CDR3 nucleotides: TGTGCCAGCAGCACGGCAGCGCAGTCCTACGAGCAGTACTTC. This rearrangement joins TRBV9 to TRBJ2-7; D not certain. CDR3 length equals 14 residues. CDR1 SGDLS and CDR2 YYNGEE come from the germline V gene. V dropped 4 bases and J dropped 1 base, with 12 bases sitting between them.

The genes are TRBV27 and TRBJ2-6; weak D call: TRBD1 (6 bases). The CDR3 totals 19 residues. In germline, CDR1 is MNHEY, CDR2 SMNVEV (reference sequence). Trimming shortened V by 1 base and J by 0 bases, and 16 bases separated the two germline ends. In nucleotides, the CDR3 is TGTGCCAGCAGTTTATTGGCACAGGGCTACAGCTCTGGGGCCAACGTCCTGACTTTC. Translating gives CASSLLAQGYSSGANVLTF. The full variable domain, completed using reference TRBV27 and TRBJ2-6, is EAQVTQNPRYLITVTGKKLTVTCSQNMNHEYMSWYRQDPGLGLRQIYYSMNVEVTDKGDVPEGYKVSRKEKRNFPLILESPSPNQTSLYFCASSLLAQGYSSGANVLTFGAGSRLTVL.

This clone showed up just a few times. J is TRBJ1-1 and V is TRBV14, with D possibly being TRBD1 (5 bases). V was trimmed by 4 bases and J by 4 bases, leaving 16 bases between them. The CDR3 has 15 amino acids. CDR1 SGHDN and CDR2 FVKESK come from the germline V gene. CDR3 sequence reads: CASSPRRSGGTEAFF. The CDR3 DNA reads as TGTGCCAGCAGCCCTAGAAGGTCGGGGGGCACTGAAGCTTTCTTT.

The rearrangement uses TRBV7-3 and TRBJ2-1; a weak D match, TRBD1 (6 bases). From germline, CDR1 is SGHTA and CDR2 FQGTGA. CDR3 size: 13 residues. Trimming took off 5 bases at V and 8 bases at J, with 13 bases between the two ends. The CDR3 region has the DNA TGTGCCAGCAGCCGAACAGGGTTTGATGAGCAGTTCTTC. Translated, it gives CASSRTGFDEQFF. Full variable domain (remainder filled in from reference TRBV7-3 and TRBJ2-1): GAGVSQTPSNKVTEKGKYVELRCDPISGHTALYWYRQSLGQGPEFLIYFQGTGAADDSGLPNDRFFAVRPEGSVSTLKIQRTERGDSAVYLCASSRTGFDEQFFGPGTRLTVL.

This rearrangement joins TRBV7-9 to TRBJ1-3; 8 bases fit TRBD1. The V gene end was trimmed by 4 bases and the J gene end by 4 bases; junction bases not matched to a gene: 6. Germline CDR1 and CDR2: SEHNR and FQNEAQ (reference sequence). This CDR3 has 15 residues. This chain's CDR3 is CASSSSGQAGNTIYF. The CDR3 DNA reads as TGTGCCAGCAGCTCGTCGGGACAGGCCGGAAACACCATATATTTT.

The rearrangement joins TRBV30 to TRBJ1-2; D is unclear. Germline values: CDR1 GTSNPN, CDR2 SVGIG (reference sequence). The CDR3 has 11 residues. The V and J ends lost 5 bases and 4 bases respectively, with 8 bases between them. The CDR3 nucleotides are TGTGCCTGGGCCCGGGGCTATGGCTACACCTTC. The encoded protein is CAWARGYGYTF.

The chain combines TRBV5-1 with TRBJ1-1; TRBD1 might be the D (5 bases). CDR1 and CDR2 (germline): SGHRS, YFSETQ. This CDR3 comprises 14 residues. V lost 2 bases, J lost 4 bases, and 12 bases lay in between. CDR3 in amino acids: CASSFNIGGTEAFF. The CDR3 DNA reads TGCGCCAGCAGCTTCAATATCGGGGGCACTGAAGCTTTCTTT.

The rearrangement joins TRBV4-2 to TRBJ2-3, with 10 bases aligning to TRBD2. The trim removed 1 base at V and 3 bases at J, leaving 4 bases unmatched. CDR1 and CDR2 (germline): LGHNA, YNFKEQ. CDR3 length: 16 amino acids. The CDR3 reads CASSQVSGGWTDTQYF. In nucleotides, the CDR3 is TGTGCCAGCAGCCAAGTTAGCGGGGGGTGGACAGATACGCAGTATTTT.

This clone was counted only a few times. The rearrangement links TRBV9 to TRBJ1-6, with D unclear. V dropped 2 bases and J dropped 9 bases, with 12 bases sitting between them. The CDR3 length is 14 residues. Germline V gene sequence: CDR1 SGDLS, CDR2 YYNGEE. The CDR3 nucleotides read TGTGCCAGCAGCGTTAGAAGGGAGGGTTCACCCCTCCACTTT. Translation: CASSVRREGSPLHF.

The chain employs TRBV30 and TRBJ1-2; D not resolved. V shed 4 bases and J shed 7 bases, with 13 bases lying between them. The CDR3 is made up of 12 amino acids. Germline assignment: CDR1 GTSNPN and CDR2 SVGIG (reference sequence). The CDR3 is CAWIERAGGYTF. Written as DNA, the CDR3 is TGTGCCTGGATTGAGAGGGCCGGTGGCTACACCTTC.

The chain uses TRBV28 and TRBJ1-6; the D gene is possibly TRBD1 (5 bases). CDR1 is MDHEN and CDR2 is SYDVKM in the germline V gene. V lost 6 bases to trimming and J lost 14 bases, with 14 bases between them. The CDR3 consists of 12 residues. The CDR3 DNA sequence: TGTGCCAGCAGACCAGGACAAGAGGCCCTCCACTTT. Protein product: CASRPGQEALHF.

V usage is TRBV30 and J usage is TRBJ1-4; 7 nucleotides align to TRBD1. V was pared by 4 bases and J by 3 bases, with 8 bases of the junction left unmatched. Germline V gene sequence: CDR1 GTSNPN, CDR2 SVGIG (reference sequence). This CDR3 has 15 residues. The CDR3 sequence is CAWIPRGWANEKLFF. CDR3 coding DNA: TGTGCCTGGATTCCCAGGGGGTGGGCTAATGAAAAACTGTTTTTT.

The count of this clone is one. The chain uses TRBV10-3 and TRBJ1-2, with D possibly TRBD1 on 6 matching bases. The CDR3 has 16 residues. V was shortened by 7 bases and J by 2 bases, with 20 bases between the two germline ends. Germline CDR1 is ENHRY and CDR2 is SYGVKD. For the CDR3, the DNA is TGTGCCATCAAAGGGCTTGTCGAGGGGACAAACTATGGCTACACCTTC. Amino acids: CAIKGLVEGTNYGYTF.

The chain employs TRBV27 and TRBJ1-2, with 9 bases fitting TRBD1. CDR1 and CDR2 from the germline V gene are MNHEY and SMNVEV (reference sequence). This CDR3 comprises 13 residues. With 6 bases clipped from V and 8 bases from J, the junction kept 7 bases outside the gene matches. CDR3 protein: CASSPGQGLGYTF. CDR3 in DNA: TGTGCCAGCAGCCCGGGACAGGGTTTAGGCTACACCTTC.